A selection of T cell receptor beta chains follows, all from one sample in a study of T-cell memory formation after mild COVID-19. Using its own MiXCR run on the 5' RACE reads, TCRdb lists one record per CDR3 protein. This table has approximately 300,000 distinct CDR3 sequences, roughly 15% appearing once. Sequenced input: PBMCs or a T cell subset sorted from them (not recorded which). The source of these receptors is a man aged 18 to 35 who had mild COVID-19 (a few samples of this study predate the infection). Cell type and time point are not known. Each CDR3 is given with its conserved first and last residue. D genes are given only for firm matches. Clone size is not always given. Where it is, it says once, few, many or a class for expanded clones.

v_gene: TRBV11-2
abundance: few
j_gene: TRBJ2-2
d_gene: NA
CDR3aa: CASTDTNTGELFF
CDR3nt: TGTGCCAGCACCGATACGAACACCGGGGAGCTGTTTTTT

v_gene: TRBV2
abundance: few
j_gene: TRBJ2-4
d_gene: NA
CDR3aa: CASKWNERDIQYF
CDR3nt: TGTGCCAGCAAGTGGAACGAACGGGACATTCAGTACTTC

v_gene: TRBV5-1
abundance: few
j_gene: TRBJ2-3
d_gene: TRBD1
CDR3aa: CASSLARTGTDTQYF
CDR3nt: TGCGCCAGCAGCTTGGCTCGGACAGGGACAGATACGCAGTATTTT

v_gene: TRBV10-3
abundance: few
j_gene: TRBJ2-5
d_gene: NA
CDR3aa: CAISAGFGETQYF
CDR3nt: TGTGCCATCAGTGCGGGGTTTGGCGAGACCCAGTACTTC

v_gene: TRBV4-3
abundance: few
j_gene: TRBJ2-3
d_gene: NA
CDR3aa: CASSQDQITDTQYF
CDR3nt: TGCGCCAGCAGCCAAGATCAAATCACAGATACGCAGTATTTT

v_gene: TRBV5-5
abundance: NA
j_gene: TRBJ2-7
d_gene: TRBD1
CDR3aa: CASRDRVSSYEQYF
CDR3nt: TGTGCCAGCAGGGACAGGGTAAGCTCCTACGAGCAGTACTTC

v_gene: TRBV29-1
abundance: few
j_gene: TRBJ2-3
d_gene: NA
CDR3aa: CGAGDTQYF
CDR3nt: TGCGGAGCAGGGGATACGCAGTATTTT

v_gene: TRBV18
abundance: NA
j_gene: TRBJ1-5
d_gene: NA
CDR3aa: CASSPPAGRSNQPQHF
CDR3nt: TGTGCCAGCTCACCACCGGCAGGTCGGAGCAATCAGCCCCAGCATTTT

v_gene: TRBV20-1
abundance: many
j_gene: TRBJ2-2
d_gene: TRBD2
CDR3aa: CSARGSLAGENTGELFF
CDR3nt: TGCAGTGCTAGGGGTTCACTAGCGGGGGAGAACACCGGGGAGCTGTTTTTT

v_gene: TRBV3-1
abundance: NA
j_gene: TRBJ1-5
d_gene: TRBD1
CDR3aa: CASSQGTGGHQPQHF
CDR3nt: TGTGCCAGCAGCCAAGGGACAGGAGGTCATCAGCCCCAGCATTTT

v_gene: TRBV6-2/TRBV6-3
abundance: few
j_gene: TRBJ1-1
d_gene: NA
CDR3aa: CASGKADRLNTEAFF
CDR3nt: TGTGCCAGCGGAAAAGCGGACCGTCTGAACACTGAAGCTTTCTTT

v_gene: TRBV5-1
abundance: few
j_gene: TRBJ2-7
d_gene: TRBD1
CDR3aa: CASRGTGAYEQYF
CDR3nt: TGCGCCAGCAGAGGGACAGGGGCATACGAGCAGTACTTC

v_gene: TRBV11-2
abundance: NA
j_gene: TRBJ1-1
d_gene: NA
CDR3aa: CASIFWGGTEAFF
CDR3nt: TGTGCCAGCATTTTTTGGGGGGGCACTGAAGCTTTCTTT

v_gene: TRBV11-2
abundance: few
j_gene: TRBJ2-7
d_gene: NA
CDR3aa: CASSLAPGTSYEQYF
CDR3nt: TGTGCCAGCAGCTTAGCCCCGGGGACAAGCTACGAGCAGTACTTC

v_gene: TRBV7-3
abundance: few
j_gene: TRBJ1-1
d_gene: NA
CDR3aa: CASSSDRDNTEAFF
CDR3nt: TGTGCCAGCAGCTCCGATAGGGATAACACTGAAGCTTTCTTT

v_gene: TRBV6-5
abundance: NA
j_gene: TRBJ2-2
d_gene: NA
CDR3aa: CASRSNTGELFF
CDR3nt: TGTGCCAGCAGGTCGAACACCGGGGAGCTGTTTTTT

v_gene: TRBV9
abundance: few
j_gene: TRBJ2-2
d_gene: TRBD1
CDR3aa: CASSVTGVNTGELFF
CDR3nt: TGTGCCAGCAGCGTTACAGGGGTGAACACCGGGGAGCTGTTTTTT

v_gene: TRBV7-3
abundance: NA
j_gene: TRBJ2-3
d_gene: TRBD2
CDR3aa: CASSRALAGGTDTQYF
CDR3nt: TGTGCCAGCAGCCGTGCCCTAGCGGGGGGCACAGATACGCAGTATTTT

v_gene: TRBV27
abundance: NA
j_gene: TRBJ1-4
d_gene: NA
CDR3aa: CASSFDGRLPEKLFF
CDR3nt: TGTGCCAGCAGTTTCGATGGTAGGCTGCCGGAAAAACTGTTTTTT

v_gene: TRBV12-3/TRBV12-4
abundance: few
j_gene: TRBJ2-7
d_gene: NA
CDR3aa: CASSYRESYEQYF
CDR3nt: TGTGCCAGCAGTTACAGGGAGAGCTACGAGCAGTACTTC

v_gene: TRBV29-1
abundance: NA
j_gene: TRBJ2-3
d_gene: NA
CDR3aa: CSVRTDTQYF
CDR3nt: TGCAGCGTAAGGACAGATACGCAGTATTTT

v_gene: TRBV20-1
abundance: few
j_gene: TRBJ1-6
d_gene: NA
CDR3aa: CSVREGSPLHF
CDR3nt: TGCAGTGTCAGAGAGGGTTCACCCCTCCACTTT

v_gene: TRBV4-2
abundance: few
j_gene: TRBJ2-1
d_gene: NA
CDR3aa: CASSQEGRANYNEQFF
CDR3nt: TGTGCCAGCAGCCAAGAGGGGCGGGCCAACTACAATGAGCAGTTCTTC

v_gene: TRBV30
abundance: NA
j_gene: TRBJ2-3
d_gene: NA
CDR3aa: CAWSRPRTRRTQYF
CDR3nt: TGTGCCTGGAGTCGACCCAGGACCCGGAGAACGCAGTATTTT

v_gene: TRBV11-3
abundance: few
j_gene: TRBJ2-7
d_gene: NA
CDR3aa: CATKTGRIGEQYF
CDR3nt: TGTGCCACCAAAACAGGACGGATAGGTGAGCAGTACTTC

v_gene: TRBV7-2
abundance: NA
j_gene: TRBJ2-1
d_gene: TRBD2
CDR3aa: CASSPTSGTRYEQFF
CDR3nt: TGTGCCAGCAGCCCGACTAGCGGGACAAGGTATGAGCAGTTCTTC

v_gene: TRBV7-2
abundance: few
j_gene: TRBJ2-1
d_gene: NA
CDR3aa: CASSLVPGRGAAGYNEQFF
CDR3nt: TGTGCCAGCAGCTTAGTTCCGGGGCGGGGTGCTGCTGGCTACAATGAGCAGTTCTTC

v_gene: TRBV29-1
abundance: few
j_gene: TRBJ1-2
d_gene: NA
CDR3aa: CSVQRDTSNYGYTF
CDR3nt: TGCAGCGTCCAACGAGACACATCTAACTATGGCTACACCTTC

v_gene: TRBV7-2
abundance: few
j_gene: TRBJ2-1
d_gene: TRBD2
CDR3aa: CASSRPSRGGKSSYNEQFF
CDR3nt: TGTGCCAGCAGCCGCCCGAGCCGGGGGGGTAAAAGCTCCTACAATGAGCAGTTCTTC

v_gene: TRBV20-1
abundance: few
j_gene: TRBJ1-1
d_gene: NA
CDR3aa: CSARDHQGHDTEAFF
CDR3nt: TGCAGTGCTAGAGATCACCAGGGACATGACACTGAAGCTTTCTTT

v_gene: TRBV7-3
abundance: NA
j_gene: TRBJ2-3
d_gene: NA
CDR3aa: CASSPRDGHTDTQYF
CDR3nt: TGTGCCAGCAGCCCAAGGGACGGCCACACAGATACGCAGTATTTT

v_gene: TRBV24-1
abundance: few
j_gene: TRBJ2-2
d_gene: NA
CDR3aa: CATSDLQGRELFF
CDR3nt: TGTGCCACCAGTGATTTACAGGGCAGGGAGCTGTTTTTT

v_gene: TRBV21-1
abundance: NA
j_gene: TRBJ2-1
d_gene: NA
CDR3aa: CASSKVGSSKFF
CDR3nt: TGTGCCAGCAGCAAAGTGGGCTCTAGCAAGTTCTTC

v_gene: TRBV5-6
abundance: few
j_gene: TRBJ2-1
d_gene: TRBD2
CDR3aa: CASSFRRGVDEQFF
CDR3nt: TGTGCCAGCAGCTTCCGGCGGGGGGTCGATGAGCAGTTCTTC

v_gene: TRBV11-2
abundance: many
j_gene: TRBJ2-7
d_gene: NA
CDR3aa: CASSLDTGRYEQYF
CDR3nt: TGTGCCAGCAGCTTAGACACAGGCCGCTACGAGCAGTACTTC

v_gene: TRBV7-2
abundance: many
j_gene: TRBJ2-3
d_gene: NA
CDR3aa: CASSLIGGSSTDTQYF
CDR3nt: TGTGCCAGCAGCTTAATCGGGGGCTCTAGCACAGATACGCAGTATTTT

v_gene: TRBV5-5
abundance: NA
j_gene: TRBJ1-1
d_gene: NA
CDR3aa: CASSLRPDMNTEAFF
CDR3nt: TGTGCCAGCAGCTTGAGACCTGACATGAACACTGAAGCTTTCTTT

v_gene: TRBV20-1
abundance: NA
j_gene: TRBJ1-2
d_gene: NA
CDR3aa: CSASSTERTPYYGYTF
CDR3nt: TGCAGTGCCAGCTCCACTGAAAGGACCCCTTACTATGGCTACACCTTC

v_gene: TRBV20-1
abundance: NA
j_gene: TRBJ1-3
d_gene: TRBD1
CDR3aa: CSARDRNSGNTIYF
CDR3nt: TGCAGTGCGCGGGACAGGAACTCTGGAAACACCATATATTTT

v_gene: TRBV5-1
abundance: few
j_gene: TRBJ1-2
d_gene: TRBD1
CDR3aa: CASSWDRKAGYTF
CDR3nt: TGCGCCAGCAGCTGGGACAGGAAAGCTGGCTACACCTTC

v_gene: TRBV6-5
abundance: NA
j_gene: TRBJ1-1
d_gene: NA
CDR3aa: CASSYSGGIGGNTEAFF
CDR3nt: TGTGCCAGCAGTTACTCAGGGGGTATCGGCGGGAACACTGAAGCTTTCTTT

v_gene: TRBV5-4
abundance: NA
j_gene: TRBJ2-1
d_gene: NA
CDR3aa: CASRSDFSSYNEQFF
CDR3nt: TGTGCCAGCAGATCGGACTTTTCCTCCTACAATGAGCAGTTCTTC

v_gene: TRBV12-3/TRBV12-4
abundance: NA
j_gene: TRBJ1-5
d_gene: NA
CDR3aa: CASSLARDGSQPQHF
CDR3nt: TGTGCCAGCAGTTTAGCCAGGGATGGTAGTCAGCCCCAGCATTTT

v_gene: TRBV6-5
abundance: NA
j_gene: TRBJ1-2
d_gene: TRBD1
CDR3aa: CASSYSGGQLYGYTF
CDR3nt: TGTGCCAGCAGTTACTCGGGGGGACAGCTCTATGGCTACACCTTC

v_gene: TRBV7-8
abundance: NA
j_gene: TRBJ2-5
d_gene: NA
CDR3aa: CASSPQTPGSQETQYF
CDR3nt: TGTGCCAGCAGCCCACAAACTCCCGGATCCCAAGAGACCCAGTACTTC

v_gene: TRBV27
abundance: NA
j_gene: TRBJ2-1
d_gene: TRBD1
CDR3aa: CASTGQVNPNEQFF
CDR3nt: TGTGCCAGCACCGGACAGGTGAACCCCAATGAGCAGTTCTTC

v_gene: TRBV7-6
abundance: NA
j_gene: TRBJ1-3
d_gene: NA
CDR3aa: CASSARLDRSGNTIYF
CDR3nt: TGTGCCAGCAGCGCGAGATTGGACCGCTCTGGAAACACCATATATTTT

v_gene: TRBV27
abundance: once
j_gene: TRBJ1-1
d_gene: NA
CDR3aa: CASSIRSNTEAFF
CDR3nt: TGTGCCAGCAGTATCCGGTCGAACACTGAAGCTTTCTTT

v_gene: TRBV12-3/TRBV12-4
abundance: few
j_gene: TRBJ1-1
d_gene: NA
CDR3aa: CASSPIQRMNTEAFF
CDR3nt: TGTGCCAGCAGCCCGATACAGAGAATGAACACTGAAGCTTTCTTT

v_gene: TRBV5-1
abundance: NA
j_gene: TRBJ2-2
d_gene: NA
CDR3aa: CASSLLATNTGELFF
CDR3nt: TGCGCCAGCAGCCTACTAGCAACCAACACCGGGGAGCTGTTTTTT

v_gene: TRBV27
abundance: few
j_gene: TRBJ1-1
d_gene: NA
CDR3aa: CASSLQQGIQNTEAFF
CDR3nt: TGTGCCAGCAGTTTACAGCAGGGGATTCAGAACACTGAAGCTTTCTTT

v_gene: TRBV5-1
abundance: NA
j_gene: TRBJ2-6
d_gene: NA
CDR3aa: CASSYDGSGANVLTF
CDR3nt: TGCGCCAGCAGCTACGACGGCTCTGGGGCCAACGTCCTGACTTTC